The TCR beta chain described here comes from a study of CD8 T cells in Susac syndrome. Random hexamers served to reverse transcribe roughly 0.45 to 1 ug RNA. Amplification of the TCR beta CDR3 was carried out by immunoSEQ multiplex PCR, which spanned a total of 54 Vbeta and 13 Jbeta segments. TCRdb independently ran MiXCR on the immunoSEQ multiplex PCR reads; one entry per CDR3 protein. The sample has some 190,000 distinct CDR3 sequences, about 93% seen once; the top ten hold 0.1%. The sequenced target, TCR beta, came from blood CD8+ and CD4+ T cells. The individuals used as controls were healthy donors who had been matched for both age and sex. It was negative isolation that provided the CD8+ and CD4+ T cells, whereas TEMRA cells were enriched by FACS. The CDR3 loop spans 17 amino acids. V lost 5 bases and J lost 0, with 19 bases in between. Germline assignment: CDR1 SGHTA and CDR2 FQGNSA.

This chain links TRBV7-2 with TRBJ1-1; TRBD1 is a possible D gene (6 bases). The sequenced material came from CD4+ T cells from PBMCs. The clonotype was recovered from a human donor in good health. For the CDR3, the DNA is TGTGCCAGCAGCCAAGACAGGCCCTCCTTTATGAACACTGAAGCTTTCTTT. This gives the protein CASSQDRPSFMNTEAFF.